This T cell receptor (beta chain) was retrieved from a study of cytomegalovirus exposure and HLA in healthy donors. Looking at the study overall: Of the donors genotyped, approximately 430 in all, about 81% fell in the Caucasian-associated ancestry cluster.

In regard to this clone: The antigen is unknown.

Study-wide points: A later look showed TCR association rates differing by HLA locus, highest for DRB1 and lowest for HLA-C. Sequencing depth roughly uniform across donors was assumed in presence/absence analyses. It was reported that the classifier diagnosed cytomegalovirus status with high specificity and sensitivity in both the original and validation cohorts.

The germline gives CDR1 MNHNY, CDR2 SVGAGI (reference sequence). The V end lost 0 bases, the J end lost 1 base, and 6 bases lay between the germline ends. This CDR3 spans 14 amino acids. The PCR made use of 60 Vbeta and 13 Jbeta primers. The protocol was immunoSEQ multiplex PCR, while the TCRdb copy is restricted to in-frame clones and leaves out a portion. The table lists around 190,000 clones, 74% of them singletons. The chain links TRBV6-6 to TRBJ2-5; possibly TRBD2 for D (5 bases). The source material was PBMCs. The receptor comes from a woman under 40 in good health and CMV-seropositive. The CDR3 coding sequence is TGTGCCAGCAGTTACTCTAGCGCCCAAGAGACCCAGTACTTC. Its protein is CASSYSSAQETQYF.